A single sample is the source of the 7 T cell receptor beta chains below, sequenced in a study of blood T cell repertoires in COVID-19. Data came from immunoSEQ multiplex PCR; TCRdb stores just in-frame clones and leaves some out. The sample shows more than 200,000 clones, about four fifths of them seen only once. Sequencing was performed on peripheral blood. Receptor source: an elderly man with acute or convalescent COVID-19.

The V gene is TRBV7-2, the J gene TRBJ1-4; the D is unclear. In germline, CDR1 is SGHTA, CDR2 FQGNSA. The CDR3 sequence is 14 residues long. V gave up 5 bases and J gave up 3 bases, with 10 bases separating them. The CDR3 loop is CASSGRGSNEKLFF. The CDR3 DNA sequence: TGTGCCAGCAGCGGGCGCGGGTCTAATGAAAAACTGTTTTTT.

The chain couples TRBV6-2 or TRBV6-3 to TRBJ1-4, with 8 bases fitting TRBD1. The trim removed 6 bases at V and 5 bases at J, leaving 11 bases unmatched. This CDR3 region has 16 residues. In germline, CDR1 is MNHEY, CDR2 SVGEGT. The CDR3 reads CASSPGQGPTNEKLFF. The CDR3 bases are TGTGCCAGCAGCCCTGGACAGGGACCGACGAATGAAAAACTGTTTTTT.

The J gene is TRBJ2-1, the V gene TRBV3-1 (or the pseudogene TRBV3-2), with D possibly TRBD2 on 6 matching bases. CDR3 size: 15 residues. Germline lookup yields CDR1 LGHDT and CDR2 YNNKEL (reference sequence). V gave up 4 bases and J gave up 14 bases, with 24 bases separating them. CDR3 in DNA: TGTGCCAGCAGCCCCTACCGACGGGCCGGGAGCAGGGAGTTCTTC. The encoded protein is CASSPYRRAGSREFF.

In regard to this clone: The sample holds other DNA sequences that translate to the same CDR3. V and J are TRBV7-2 and TRBJ2-3, with 10 nucleotides matching TRBD2. Trimming removed 3 bases from V and 5 bases from J; junction bases left unmatched: 8. Germline V CDR1 and CDR2: SGHTA, FQGNSA. The CDR3 is 16 amino acids. The CDR3 region has the DNA TGTGCCAGCAGCTTTGAGGTAGCGGGGGGCCGAGATACGCAGTATTTT. This sequence encodes CASSFEVAGGRDTQYF. The full variable domain, with the rest looked up from reference TRBV7-2 and TRBJ2-3, is GAGVSQSPSNKVTEKGKDVELRCDPISGHTALYWYRQSLGQGLEFLIYFQGNSAPDKSGLPSDRFSAERTGGSVSTLTIQRTQQEDSAVYLCASSFEVAGGRDTQYFGPGTRLTVL.

The V and J genes are TRBV30 and TRBJ2-3, with 8 bases identical to TRBD1. In germline, CDR1 is GTSNPN, CDR2 SVGIG (reference sequence). V shed 3 bases and J 0 bases; nucleotides not matched to a gene: 2. This CDR3 is 14 amino acids long. CDR3 nucleotide sequence: TGTGCCTGGAGGCAGGGGGCTAGCACAGATACGCAGTATTTT. Its translation: CAWRQGASTDTQYF.

The V and J genes are TRBV20-1 and TRBJ2-5; D not certain. The CDR3 has 11 residues. Deletions cut 5 bases from V and 2 bases from J, with 6 bases between. Germline CDR1 DFQATT, CDR2 SNEGSKA (reference sequence). The CDR3 loop reads CSAGPQETQYF. The CDR3 DNA reads as TGCAGTGCTGGGCCGCAAGAGACCCAGTACTTC.

The chain combines TRBV3-1 (or the pseudogene TRBV3-2) with TRBJ2-3, with D maybe TRBD1 (6 bases). The germline V gene has CDR1 LGHDT and CDR2 YNNKEL (reference sequence). This CDR3 comprises 15 residues. V was shortened by 4 bases and J by 5 bases, with 16 bases between the two germline ends. The CDR3 is CASSPSGVWVDTQYF. The CDR3, as DNA: TGTGCCAGCAGCCCGTCAGGGGTGTGGGTAGATACGCAGTATTTT.